This is a list of T cell receptor beta chains from one sample in a study of OX40 agonist ivuxolimab in advanced cancers. TCRdb keeps only in-frame clones here, not all; method: immunoSEQ multiplex PCR. The sample carries some 82,000 clones, 85% to 90% recorded once. The sample was CD4+ or CD8+ T cells sorted from blood, taken in a trial of the OX40 agonist ivuxolimab. These receptors were obtained from an adult with an advanced solid tumor such as melanoma, head and neck, liver or kidney cancer. Both conserved end residues are part of each CDR3. A D gene is named only where the DNA matches it firmly. Size is omitted from some rows. Given values are once, few, many or a class for expanded clones.

V	size	D	J	CDR3	DNA
TRBV9	NA	TRBD1	TRBJ1-5	CASSVTGTGQPQHF	TGTGCCAGCAGCGTCACAGGGACAGGCCAGCCCCAGCATTTT
TRBV5-4	NA	TRBD2	TRBJ2-1	CASSAGLAGVSVNEQFF	TGTGCCAGCAGCGCTGGACTAGCGGGAGTCTCGGTCAATGAGCAGTTCTTC
TRBV7-9	NA	TRBD2	TRBJ2-7	CASSLDLAGGTF	TGTGCCAGCAGCTTAGATTTAGCGGGAGGTACCTTC
TRBV25-1	once	NA	TRBJ2-6	CASSGGGHSGANVLTF	TGTGCCAGCAGTGGAGGGGGGCACTCTGGGGCCAACGTCCTGACTTTC
TRBV7-2	NA	NA	TRBJ2-2	CASKNGRSGELFF	TGTGCCAGCAAGAACGGGAGATCCGGGGAGCTGTTTTTT
TRBV2	NA	NA	TRBJ2-1	CASREWLGNEQFF	TGTGCCAGCAGAGAGTGGTTGGGCAATGAGCAGTTCTTC
TRBV28	NA	TRBD2	TRBJ2-4	CASTSAGEGQNIQYF	TGTGCCAGCACCTCCGCGGGGGAGGGGCAAAACATTCAGTACTTC
TRBV6-5	few	NA	TRBJ1-1	CASGVNTEAFF	TGTGCCAGCGGGGTTAACACTGAAGCTTTCTTT
TRBV18	NA	TRBD2	TRBJ2-1	CASSPNLAGGDEQFF	TGTGCCAGCTCACCAAATCTAGCGGGAGGCGATGAGCAGTTCTTC
TRBV5-6	NA	TRBD2	TRBJ2-1	CASSLPSGTSLFF	TGTGCCAGCAGCTTACCGTCCGGGACTAGCCTTTTCTTC
TRBV28	NA	NA	TRBJ1-2	CASSRGPTASIGYTF	TGTGCCAGCAGTCGAGGTCCGACAGCCTCTATCGGCTACACCTTC
TRBV29-1	NA	TRBD1	TRBJ1-4	CSATTGGIPTNEKLFF	TGCAGCGCAACGACAGGGGGGATTCCAACTAATGAAAAACTGTTTTTT
TRBV29-1	NA	NA	TRBJ2-5	CSVEPGSRETQYF	TGCAGCGTTGAACCCGGGAGCAGGGAGACCCAGTACTTC
TRBV2	NA	NA	TRBJ2-5	CASSELVSSEGQRETQYF	TGTGCCAGCAGTGAACTTGTAAGTAGTGAAGGACAGAGAGAGACCCAGTACTTC
TRBV5-4	NA	TRBD1	TRBJ2-7	CASTGTGGDEQYF	TGTGCCAGCACGGGGACAGGGGGCGACGAGCAGTACTTC
TRBV6-1	NA	NA	TRBJ1-2	CASSEANVGWGQGYTF	TGTGCCAGCAGTGAAGCAAACGTAGGCTGGGGGCAAGGCTACACCTTC
TRBV4-3	NA	TRBD1	TRBJ1-2	CASSQDRGLGYTF	TGCGCCAGCAGCCAAGACAGGGGGCTTGGCTACACCTTC
TRBV9	NA	TRBD1	TRBJ2-7	CASSAATGGAYEQYF	TGTGCCAGCAGCGCGGCGACAGGGGGCGCCTACGAGCAGTACTTC
TRBV7-9	NA	NA	TRBJ2-3	CASSVQDLDTQYF	TGTGCCAGCAGCGTGCAGGATTTGGATACGCAGTATTTT
TRBV30	NA	NA	TRBJ2-7	CAWTPRRVVGEQYF	TGTGCCTGGACGCCCAGGCGGGTAGTAGGCGAGCAGTACTTC
TRBV6-5	NA	TRBD1	TRBJ2-7	CASTRQGDLREQYF	TGTGCCAGCACCCGGCAGGGGGACCTCCGGGAGCAGTACTTC
TRBV7-2	NA	NA	TRBJ2-3	CASSPGTPAGTDTQYF	TGTGCCAGCAGCCCTGGGACTCCCGCCGGCACAGATACGCAGTATTTT
TRBV29-1	NA	NA	TRBJ1-1	CSVRKDSKNTEAFF	TGCAGCGTTCGGAAGGACAGCAAAAACACTGAAGCTTTCTTT
TRBV7-2	once	NA	TRBJ1-3	CASSRTGAGNTIYF	TGTGCCAGCAGCCGTACAGGTGCTGGAAACACCATATATTTT
TRBV28	NA	NA	TRBJ2-2	CASRQDPGELFF	TGTGCCAGCAGGCAAGACCCCGGGGAGCTGTTTTTT
TRBV30	NA	NA	TRBJ2-1	CAWSVGLWDEQFF	TGTGCCTGGAGTGTAGGTCTCTGGGATGAGCAGTTCTTC